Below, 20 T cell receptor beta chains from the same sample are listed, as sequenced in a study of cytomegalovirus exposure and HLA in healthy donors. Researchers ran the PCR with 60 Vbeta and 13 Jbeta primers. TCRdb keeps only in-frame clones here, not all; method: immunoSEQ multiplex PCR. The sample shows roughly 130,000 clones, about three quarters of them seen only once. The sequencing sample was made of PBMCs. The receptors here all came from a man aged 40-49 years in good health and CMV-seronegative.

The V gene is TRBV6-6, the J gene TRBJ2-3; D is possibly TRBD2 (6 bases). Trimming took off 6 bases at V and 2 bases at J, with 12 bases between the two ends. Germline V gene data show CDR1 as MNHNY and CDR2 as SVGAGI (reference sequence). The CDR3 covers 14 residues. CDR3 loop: CASSLRDFTDTQYF. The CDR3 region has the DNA TGTGCCAGCAGCCTCCGGGACTTCACAGATACGCAGTATTTT.

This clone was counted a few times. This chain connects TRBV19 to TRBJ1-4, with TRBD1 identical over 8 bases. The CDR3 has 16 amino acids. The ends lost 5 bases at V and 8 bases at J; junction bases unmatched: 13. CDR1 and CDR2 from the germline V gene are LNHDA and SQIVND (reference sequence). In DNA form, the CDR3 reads TGTGCCAGTAGTGTCCCTCACACAGGGGGAGGAGAAAAACTGTTTTTT. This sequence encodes CASSVPHTGGGEKLFF.

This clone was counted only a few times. CDR3 sequence reads: CAWILGLAGEGTGELFF. CDR3 coding DNA: TGTGCCTGGATATTGGGACTAGCGGGAGAAGGCACCGGGGAGCTGTTTTTT. The genes are TRBV30 and TRBJ2-2; TRBD2 aligns across 14 bases. Germline V gene data show CDR1 as GTSNPN and CDR2 as SVGIG (reference sequence). The CDR3 spans 17 residues. V was pared by 4 bases and J by 4 bases, with 8 bases of the junction left unmatched.

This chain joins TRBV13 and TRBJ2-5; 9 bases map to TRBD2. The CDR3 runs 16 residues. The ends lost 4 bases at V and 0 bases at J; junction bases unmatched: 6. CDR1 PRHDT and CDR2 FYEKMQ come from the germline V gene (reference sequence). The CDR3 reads CASSSRLAEDQETQYF. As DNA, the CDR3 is TGTGCCAGCAGCTCCCGACTAGCGGAGGACCAAGAGACCCAGTACTTC.

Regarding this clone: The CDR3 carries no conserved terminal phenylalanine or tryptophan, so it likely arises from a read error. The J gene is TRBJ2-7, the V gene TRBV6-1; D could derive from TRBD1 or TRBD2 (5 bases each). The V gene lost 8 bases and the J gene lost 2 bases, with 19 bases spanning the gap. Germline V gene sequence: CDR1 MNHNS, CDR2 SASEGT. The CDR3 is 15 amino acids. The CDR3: CASLPGLMGAYEQYS. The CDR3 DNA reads TGTGCCAGCCTCCCAGGGCTTATGGGGGCCTACGAGCAGTACTCC.

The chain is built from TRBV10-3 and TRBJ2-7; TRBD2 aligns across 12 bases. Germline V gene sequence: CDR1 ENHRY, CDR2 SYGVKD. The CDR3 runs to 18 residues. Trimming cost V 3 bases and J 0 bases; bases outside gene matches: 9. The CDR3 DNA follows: TGTGCCATCAGTGACCAACTAGCGGGAGGTCGACGCTCCTACGAGCAGTACTTC. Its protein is CAISDQLAGGRRSYEQYF.

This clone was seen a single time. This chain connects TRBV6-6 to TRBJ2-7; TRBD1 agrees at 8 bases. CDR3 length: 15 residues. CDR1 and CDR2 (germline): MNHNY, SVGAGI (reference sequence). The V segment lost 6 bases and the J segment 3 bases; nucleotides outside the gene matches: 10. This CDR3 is CASSQGAGLFYEQYF. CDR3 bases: TGTGCCAGCAGCCAGGGGGCAGGTCTATTCTACGAGCAGTACTTC.

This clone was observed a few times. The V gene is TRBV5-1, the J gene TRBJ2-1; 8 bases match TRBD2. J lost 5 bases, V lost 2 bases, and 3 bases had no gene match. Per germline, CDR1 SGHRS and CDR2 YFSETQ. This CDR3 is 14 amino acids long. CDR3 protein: CASSFTSGDNEQFF. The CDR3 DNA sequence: TGCGCCAGCAGCTTCACTAGCGGAGACAATGAGCAGTTCTTC.

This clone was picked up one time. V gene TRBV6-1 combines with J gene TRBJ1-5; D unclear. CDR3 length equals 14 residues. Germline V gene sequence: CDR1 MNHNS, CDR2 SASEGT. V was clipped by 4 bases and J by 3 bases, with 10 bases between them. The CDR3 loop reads CASSVQEVNQPQHF. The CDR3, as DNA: TGTGCCAGCAGTGTGCAGGAAGTCAATCAGCCCCAGCATTTT.

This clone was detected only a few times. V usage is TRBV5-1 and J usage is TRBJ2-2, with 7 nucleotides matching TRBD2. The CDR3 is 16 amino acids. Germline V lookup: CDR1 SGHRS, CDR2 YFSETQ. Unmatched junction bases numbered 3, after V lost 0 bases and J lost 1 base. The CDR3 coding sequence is TGCGCCAGCAGCTTGGAAGGCGGGGGGAACACCGGGGAGCTGTTTTTT. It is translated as CASSLEGGGNTGELFF.

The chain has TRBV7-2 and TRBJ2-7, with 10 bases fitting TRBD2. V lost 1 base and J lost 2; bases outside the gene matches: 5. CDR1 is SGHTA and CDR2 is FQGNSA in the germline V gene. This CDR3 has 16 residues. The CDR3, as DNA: TGTGCCAGCAGCTTAGACCTAGCGGGGGAGACCTACGAGCAGTACTTC. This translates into CASSLDLAGETYEQYF.

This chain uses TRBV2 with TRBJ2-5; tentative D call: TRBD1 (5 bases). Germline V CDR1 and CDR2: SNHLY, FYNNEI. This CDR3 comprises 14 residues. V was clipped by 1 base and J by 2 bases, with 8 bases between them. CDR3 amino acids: CASSEVGPQETQYF. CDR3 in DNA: TGTGCCAGCAGTGAAGTGGGGCCACAAGAGACCCAGTACTTC.

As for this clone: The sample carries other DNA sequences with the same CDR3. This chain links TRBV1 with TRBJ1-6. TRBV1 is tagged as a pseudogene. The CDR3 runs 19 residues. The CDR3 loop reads CTSSQDRKGGPPYNSPLHF. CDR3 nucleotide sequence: TGCACCAGCAGCCAAGATCGAAAGGGAGGCCCTCCCTATAATTCACCCCTCCACTTT.

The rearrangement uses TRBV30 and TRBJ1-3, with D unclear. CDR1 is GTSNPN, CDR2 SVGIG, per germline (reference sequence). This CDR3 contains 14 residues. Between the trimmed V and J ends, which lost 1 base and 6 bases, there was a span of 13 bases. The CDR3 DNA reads TGTGCCTGGAGTGCGGGAGGGTCCTCAAACACCATATATTTT. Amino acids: CAWSAGGSSNTIYF.

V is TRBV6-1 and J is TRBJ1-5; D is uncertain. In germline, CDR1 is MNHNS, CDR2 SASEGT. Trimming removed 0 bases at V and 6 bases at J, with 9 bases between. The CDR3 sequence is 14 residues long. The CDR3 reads CASSEAASGQPQHF. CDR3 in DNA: TGTGCCAGCAGTGAAGCGGCGTCGGGTCAGCCCCAGCATTTT.

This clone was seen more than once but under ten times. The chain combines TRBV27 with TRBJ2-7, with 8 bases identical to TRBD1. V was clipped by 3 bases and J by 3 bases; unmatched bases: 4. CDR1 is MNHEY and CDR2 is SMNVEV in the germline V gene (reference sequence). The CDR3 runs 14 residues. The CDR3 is CASSFRDRLYEQYF. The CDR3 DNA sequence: TGTGCCAGCAGTTTCCGGGACAGGCTCTACGAGCAGTACTTC.

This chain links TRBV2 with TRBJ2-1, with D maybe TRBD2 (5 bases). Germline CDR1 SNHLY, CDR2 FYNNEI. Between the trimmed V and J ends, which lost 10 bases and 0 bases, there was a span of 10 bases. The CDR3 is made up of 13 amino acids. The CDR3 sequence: CATRRSSYNEQFF. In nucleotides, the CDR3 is TGTGCCACCCGGAGGAGCTCCTACAATGAGCAGTTCTTC. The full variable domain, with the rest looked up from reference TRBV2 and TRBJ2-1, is EPEVTQTPSHQVTQMGQEVILRCVPISNHLYFYWYRQILGQKVEFLVSFYNNEISEKSEIFDDQFSVERPDGSNFTLKIRSTKLEDSAMYFCATRRSSYNEQFFGPGTRLTVL.

CDR3 loop: CASSEASGRGDEQFF. The DNA of the CDR3 is TGTGCCAGCAGTGAGGCTAGCGGGAGAGGTGATGAGCAGTTCTTC. The chain employs TRBV25-1 and TRBJ2-1; TRBD2 agrees at 10 bases. The CDR3 is made up of 15 amino acids. CDR1 is MGHDK and CDR2 is SYGVNS in the germline V gene. J was trimmed by 8 bases and V by 3 bases; bases with no gene match: 7.

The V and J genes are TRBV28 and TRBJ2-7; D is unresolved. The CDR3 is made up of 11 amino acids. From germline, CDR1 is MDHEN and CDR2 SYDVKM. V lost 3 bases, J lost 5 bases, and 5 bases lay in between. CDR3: CASSFPDEQYF. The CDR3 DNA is TGTGCCAGCAGTTTTCCGGACGAGCAGTACTTC.

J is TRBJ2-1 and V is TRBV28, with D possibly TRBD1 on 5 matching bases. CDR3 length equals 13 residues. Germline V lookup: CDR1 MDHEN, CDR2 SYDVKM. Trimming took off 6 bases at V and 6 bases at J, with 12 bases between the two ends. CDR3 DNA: TGTGCCAGCAGGGATAGGGGTCTCAATGAGCAGTTCTTC. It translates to CASRDRGLNEQFF.